Listed below are T cell receptor beta chains from one sample, sequenced in a study of shared clonotypes between healthy human individuals. Repertoires were generated with immunoSEQ multiplex PCR, while TCRdb's copy carries only in-frame clones and drops some. Among roughly 2.6 million clones listed, approximately 92% were seen once. The specimen sequenced was naive CD4+ T cells sorted from blood. These receptors were collected from a man between 18 and 29 years old in good health. The CDR3 runs from the conserved cysteine through the conserved F or W. The D gene is left open where the match is weak.

v_call d_call cdr3_aa
TRBV14 . CASSQDGLKVYEQYF
TRBV5-1 . CASSQDWRGRGKQYF
TRBV4-2 . CASSQGQHSNQPQHF
TRBV6-1 . CASSGGVFYGYTF
TRBV5-4 TRBD1 CASSTGTGGEKLFF
TRBV7-2 . CASGQANYGYTF
TRBV4-1 . CASSQENRASGNTIYF
TRBV5-1 . CASSGRGVFAEAFF
TRBV11-2 . CASSLREWSTDTQYF
TRBV19 TRBD2 CASRRLATADTQYF
TRBV5-1 . CASSLEWGNEKLFF
TRBV7-9 . CASSLDYTGTGELFF
TRBV28 . CASSLPGGPNTEAFF
TRBV7-9 TRBD2 CASRGVAGGPNTGELFF
TRBV6-5 TRBD1 CASITDRGGTEAFF
TRBV30 . CAWSEGGQQPQHF
TRBV30 . CAWSVHGGQSVGIQYF
TRBV9 TRBD2 CASSVGALAGGTSTDTQYF
TRBV15 . CATSNRTTYEQYF
TRBV18 . CASSPRDGVEGYTF
TRBV29-1 . CSVGAGISSGANVLTF
TRBV6-5 . CASSWGGLNQPQHF